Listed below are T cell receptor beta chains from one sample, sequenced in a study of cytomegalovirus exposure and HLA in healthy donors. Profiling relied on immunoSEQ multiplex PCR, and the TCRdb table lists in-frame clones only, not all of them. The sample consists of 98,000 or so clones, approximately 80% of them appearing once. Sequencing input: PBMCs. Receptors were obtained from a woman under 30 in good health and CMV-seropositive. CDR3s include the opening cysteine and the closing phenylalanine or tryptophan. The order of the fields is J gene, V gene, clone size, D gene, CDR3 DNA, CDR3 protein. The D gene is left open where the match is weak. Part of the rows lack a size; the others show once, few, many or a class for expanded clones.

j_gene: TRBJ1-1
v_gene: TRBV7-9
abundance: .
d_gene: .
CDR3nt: TGTGCCAGCAGTTCTCGGCCCCGGAGCACTGAAGCTTTCTTT
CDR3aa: CASSSRPRSTEAFF

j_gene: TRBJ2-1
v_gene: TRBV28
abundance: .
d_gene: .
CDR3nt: TGTGCCAGCAGTCCCGTAGCGCGCTCCTACAATGAGCAGTTCTTC
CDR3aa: CASSPVARSYNEQFF

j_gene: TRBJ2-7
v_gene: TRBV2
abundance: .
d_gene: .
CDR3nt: TGTGCCAGCAGTGAGGAAGGGGTAGGCGAGCAGTACTTC
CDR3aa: CASSEEGVGEQYF

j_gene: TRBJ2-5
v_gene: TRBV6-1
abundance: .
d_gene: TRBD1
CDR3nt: TGTGCCAGCAGACAGGGGGCGTCAGAGACCCAGTACTTC
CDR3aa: CASRQGASETQYF

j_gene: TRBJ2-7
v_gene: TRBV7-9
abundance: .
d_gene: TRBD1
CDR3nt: TGTGCCAGCAGCTCGCCGGCCGAGGGACAGGGGAACTCCTACGAGCAGTACTTC
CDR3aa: CASSSPAEGQGNSYEQYF

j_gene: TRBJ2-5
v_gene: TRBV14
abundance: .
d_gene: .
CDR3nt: TGTGCCAGCAGCCCCGGATTCGGAGGCCAAGAGACCCAGTACTTC
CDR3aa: CASSPGFGGQETQYF

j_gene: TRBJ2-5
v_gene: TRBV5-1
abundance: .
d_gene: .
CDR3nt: TGCGCCAGCAGCGACCGGGCCCCCCTTGGAGGGACCCAGTACTTC
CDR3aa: CASSDRAPLGGTQYF

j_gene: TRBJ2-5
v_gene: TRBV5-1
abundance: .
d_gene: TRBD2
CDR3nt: TGCGCCAGCAGCTTGACTAGCGGGAGGTATGAGACCCAGTACTTC
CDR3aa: CASSLTSGRYETQYF

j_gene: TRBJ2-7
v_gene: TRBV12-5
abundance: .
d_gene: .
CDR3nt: TGTGCTAGTGGCGTGGGCAACTCCTACGAGCAGTACTTC
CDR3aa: CASGVGNSYEQYF

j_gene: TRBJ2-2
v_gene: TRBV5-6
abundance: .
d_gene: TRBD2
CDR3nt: TGTGCCAGCAGCCCCAGGGGACTAGCGGGAGTCACCGGGGAGCTGTTTTTT
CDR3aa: CASSPRGLAGVTGELFF

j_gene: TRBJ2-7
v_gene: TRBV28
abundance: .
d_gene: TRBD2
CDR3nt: TGTGCCAGCAGTCCGGCCGGGACTAGCGGGACCTACGAGCAGTACTTC
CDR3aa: CASSPAGTSGTYEQYF

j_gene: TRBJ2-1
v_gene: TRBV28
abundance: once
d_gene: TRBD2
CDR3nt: TGTGCCAGCCAGGAGCGGGAGTTCAATGAGCAGTTCTTC
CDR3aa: CASQEREFNEQFF

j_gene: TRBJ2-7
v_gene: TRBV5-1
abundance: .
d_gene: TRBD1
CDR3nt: TGCGCCAGCAGCACATGGACAGGGTTGGGCTACGAGCAGTACTTC
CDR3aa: CASSTWTGLGYEQYF

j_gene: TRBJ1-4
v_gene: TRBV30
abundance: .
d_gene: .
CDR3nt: TGTGCCTGGAGTGGCGGAGGCCGGCCCTTATATGAAAAACTGTTTTTT
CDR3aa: CAWSGGGRPLYEKLFF

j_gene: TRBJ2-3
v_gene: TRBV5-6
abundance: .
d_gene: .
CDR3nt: TGTGCCAGCAGCTTCAGGGGAAGCTGGGAGTATTTT
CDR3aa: CASSFRGSWEYF

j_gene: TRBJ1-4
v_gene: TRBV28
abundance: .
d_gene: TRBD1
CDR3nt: TGTGCCATCACAGGGGGCGGAAAACTGTTTTTT
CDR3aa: CAITGGGKLFF

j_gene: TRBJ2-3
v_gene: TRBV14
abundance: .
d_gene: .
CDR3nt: TGTGCCAGCAGCCAAGACCCGAGGGGGGGAGTAGATACGCAGTATTTT
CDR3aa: CASSQDPRGGVDTQYF

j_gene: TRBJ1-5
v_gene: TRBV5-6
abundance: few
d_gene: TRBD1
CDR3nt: TGTGCCAGCAGCCAGGGACAGGGGTTAAGCAATCAGCCCCAGCATTTT
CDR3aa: CASSQGQGLSNQPQHF

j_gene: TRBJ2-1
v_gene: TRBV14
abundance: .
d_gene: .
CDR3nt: TGTGCCAGCAGCCAAATGACTAGCAATGAGCAGTTCTTC
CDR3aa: CASSQMTSNEQFF

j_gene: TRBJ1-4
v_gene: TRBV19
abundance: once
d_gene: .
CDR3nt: TGTGCCAGTAGTATCCTTGGCCTACAGGGAGTAGATGAAAAACTGTTTTTT
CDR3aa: CASSILGLQGVDEKLFF

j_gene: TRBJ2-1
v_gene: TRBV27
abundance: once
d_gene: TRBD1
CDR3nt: TGTGCCAGCAGTTCCTACAGGGGGCTCTACTACAATGAGCAGTTCTTC
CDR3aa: CASSSYRGLYYNEQFF

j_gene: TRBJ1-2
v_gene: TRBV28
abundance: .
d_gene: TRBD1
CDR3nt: TGTGCCAGCAGACTCGACAGGGGGTTTGGCTACACCTTC
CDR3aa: CASRLDRGFGYTF

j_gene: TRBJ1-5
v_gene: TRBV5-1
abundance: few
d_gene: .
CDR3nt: TGCGCCAGCAGCTTGTCCGGGGATCAGCCCCAGCATTTT
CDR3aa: CASSLSGDQPQHF

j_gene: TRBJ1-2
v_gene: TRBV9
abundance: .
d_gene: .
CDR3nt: TGTGCCAGCAGCTTCGGGTTGGGCTATGGCTACACCTTC
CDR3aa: CASSFGLGYGYTF